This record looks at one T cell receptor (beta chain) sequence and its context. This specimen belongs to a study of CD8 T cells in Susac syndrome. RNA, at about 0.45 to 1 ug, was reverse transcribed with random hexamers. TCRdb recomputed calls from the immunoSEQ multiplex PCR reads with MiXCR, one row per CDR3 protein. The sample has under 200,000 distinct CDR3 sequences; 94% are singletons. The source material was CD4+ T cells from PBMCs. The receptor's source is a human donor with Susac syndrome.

CDR3 amino acids: CASSSRDGSDQPQHF. In nucleotides, the CDR3 is TGTGCCAGCAGCTCCAGGGACGGATCCGATCAGCCCCAGCATTTT. This chain uses TRBV7-2 with TRBJ1-5; the D gene is possibly TRBD1 (5 bases). Trimming stripped 4 bases from V and 5 bases from J, with 15 bases between. Germline values: CDR1 SGHTA, CDR2 FQGNSA. The CDR3 runs 15 residues.